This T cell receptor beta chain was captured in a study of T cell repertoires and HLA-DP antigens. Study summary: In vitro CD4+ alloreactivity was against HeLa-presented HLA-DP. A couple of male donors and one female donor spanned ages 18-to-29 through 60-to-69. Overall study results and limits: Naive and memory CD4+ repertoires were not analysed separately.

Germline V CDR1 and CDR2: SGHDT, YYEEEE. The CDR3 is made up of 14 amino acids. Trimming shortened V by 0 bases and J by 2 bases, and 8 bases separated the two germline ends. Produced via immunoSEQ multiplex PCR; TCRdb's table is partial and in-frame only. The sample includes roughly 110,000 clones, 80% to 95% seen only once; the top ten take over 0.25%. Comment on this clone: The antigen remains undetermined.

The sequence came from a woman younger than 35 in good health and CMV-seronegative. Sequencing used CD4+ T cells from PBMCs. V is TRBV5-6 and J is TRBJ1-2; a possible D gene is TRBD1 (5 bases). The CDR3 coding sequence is TGTGCCAGCAGCTTGGTAGACAGAAACTATGGCTACACCTTC. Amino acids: CASSLVDRNYGYTF.